Below are 20 T cell receptor beta chains sequenced from a single sample in a study of blood T cell repertoires in COVID-19. Sequencing was performed with immunoSEQ multiplex PCR; in TCRdb, only in-frame clones are kept and a portion is missing. The repertoire has around 200,000 clones, 85% to 90% of them found once; the top ten carry approximately 3.3%. Input material: peripheral blood. The receptors here all came from a man younger than 35 with active or convalescent COVID-19.

This rearrangement joins TRBV18 to TRBJ1-2; no firm D call. V lost 3 bases to trimming and J lost 2 bases, with 13 bases between them. Germline assignment: CDR1 KGHSH and CDR2 LQKENI. This CDR3 has 15 residues. This CDR3 reads CASSPNRLPNYGYTF. The CDR3 DNA follows: TGTGCCAGCTCACCGAACCGGTTACCAAACTATGGCTACACCTTC.

This rearrangement joins TRBV7-3 to TRBJ1-1; D is uncertain. The CDR3 runs 13 residues. V dropped 3 bases and J dropped 1 base, with 6 bases sitting between them. CDR1 SGHTA and CDR2 FQGTGA come from the germline V gene. CDR3 coding DNA: TGTGCCAGCAGCTTTGAAGCGAACACTGAAGCTTTCTTT. Translated, it gives CASSFEANTEAFF.

The rearrangement joins TRBV7-2 to TRBJ2-3; D ambiguous. This CDR3 has 12 residues. Trimming removed 6 bases from V and 3 bases from J, with 7 bases in between. Germline loops: CDR1 SGHTA, CDR2 FQGNSA. This chain's CDR3 is CASRTYTDTQYF. The CDR3 DNA reads as TGTGCCAGCAGGACTTATACAGATACGCAGTATTTT.

The chain couples TRBV15 to TRBJ1-2; possible D gene TRBD1, 6 bases. Trimming removed 6 bases at V and 8 bases at J, with 13 bases between. The CDR3 sequence is 12 residues long. Germline CDR1 reads LNHNV; CDR2 reads YYDKDF (reference sequence). Written as DNA, the CDR3 is TGTGCCACCAGACAGCCGGGGGGCGGCTACACCTTC. It yields the protein CATRQPGGGYTF.

The CDR3: CASSLAQGSLYGYTF. CDR3 DNA sequence: TGTGCCAGCAGCTTAGCGCAGGGCAGCCTTTATGGCTACACCTTC. The rearrangement uses TRBV7-8 and TRBJ1-2; D might be TRBD1 (5 bases). This CDR3 region has 15 residues. V was pared by 0 bases and J by 5 bases, with 13 bases between. The germline V gene has CDR1 SGHVS and CDR2 FQNEAQ.

This rearrangement joins TRBV2 to TRBJ1-1; D may be TRBD1 (6 bases). Trimming removed 6 bases at V and 2 bases at J, with 16 bases between. Germline loops: CDR1 SNHLY, CDR2 FYNNEI. This CDR3 region has 15 residues. The DNA of the CDR3 is TGTGCCAGCAGGTCCCAGGGGTCAGCTAACACTGAAGCTTTCTTT. This sequence encodes CASRSQGSANTEAFF. Using reference TRBV2 and TRBJ1-1 for the parts outside the CDR3, the full variable domain is EPEVTQTPSHQVTQMGQEVILRCVPISNHLYFYWYRQILGQKVEFLVSFYNNEISEKSEIFDDQFSVERPDGSNFTLKIRSTKLEDSAMYFCASRSQGSANTEAFFGQGTRLTVV.

The chain combines TRBV12-3 or TRBV12-4 with TRBJ1-2; TRBD1 matches 7 bases. V lost 6 bases to trimming and J lost 4 bases; unmatched junction nucleotides: 5. This CDR3 comprises 13 residues. The CDR3 sequence is CASSPGTVYGYTF. Here the CDR3 DNA reads TGTGCCAGCAGCCCCGGGACAGTCTATGGCTACACCTTC.

The chain uses TRBV5-1 and TRBJ2-7; no definite D call. Germline loops: CDR1 SGHRS, CDR2 YFSETQ. This CDR3 comprises 16 residues. The V gene lost 4 bases and the J gene lost 3 bases, with 20 bases spanning the gap. DNA of the CDR3: TGCGCCAGCAGCGAGGTCTTCCGCCTATCCTTCTACGAGCAGTACGTC. This sequence encodes CASSEVFRLSFYEQYV.

This clone was seen once. V gene TRBV28 combines with J gene TRBJ1-4, with D possibly matching TRBD1 (6 bases). Germline V gene sequence: CDR1 MDHEN, CDR2 SYDVKM. V lost 5 bases and J 0 bases, leaving 16 bases between the germline ends. CDR3 size: 17 residues. The CDR3 reads CASSRHRVTTTNEKLFF. CDR3 coding DNA: TGTGCCAGCAGTCGTCACAGGGTTACCACAACTAATGAAAAACTGTTTTTT.

A remark on this clone: Mismatch with germline at one junction end may stem from a read error. The gene calls are TRBV18 and TRBJ2-7; D possibly corresponds to TRBD2 (5 bases). Germline V gene lookup returns CDR1 KGHSH and CDR2 LQKENI. This CDR3 is 13 amino acids long. CDR3 residues: CASSPEVFSSPSF. The CDR3 bases are TGTGCCAGCTCACCGGAGGTTTTCAGTTCCCCTAGCTTC.

The rearrangement uses TRBV7-2 and TRBJ2-7, with D perhaps TRBD1 (5 bases). Germline CDR1 reads SGHTA; CDR2 reads FQGNSA. The CDR3 loop spans 17 amino acids. Trimming took 1 base from V and 2 from J, leaving 18 bases between them. CDR3 nucleotide sequence: TGTGCCAGCAGCTTAGATTGGGCAGGGTATATTCCCTACGAGCAGTACTTC. Translation: CASSLDWAGYIPYEQYF.

This chain uses TRBV7-2 with TRBJ1-1; possible D gene TRBD1, 5 bases. The CDR3 runs 14 residues. The V end lost 6 bases, the J end lost 0 bases, and 11 bases lay between the germline ends. The germline CDR1 and CDR2 sequences are SGHTA and FQGNSA. The CDR3 reads CASRPGTMNTEAFF. CDR3 DNA: TGTGCCAGCAGACCCGGGACTATGAACACTGAAGCTTTCTTT.

The chain recombines TRBV5-1 with TRBJ1-1, with D perhaps matching TRBD1 (6 bases). CDR3 length: 14 amino acids. The ends were cut back, 0 bases at V and 11 bases at J, with 17 bases in the middle. Germline CDR1 reads SGHRS; CDR2 reads YFSETQ. CDR3: CASSLETGLSHAFF. In DNA form, the CDR3 reads TGCGCCAGCAGCTTGGAAACAGGGCTAAGTCATGCTTTCTTT. Using reference TRBV5-1 and TRBJ1-1 for the parts outside the CDR3, the full variable domain is KAGVTQTPRYLIKTRGQQVTLSCSPISGHRSVSWYQQTPGQGLQFLFEYFSETQRNKGNFPGRFSGRQFSNSRSEMNVSTLELGDSALYLCASSLETGLSHAFFGQGTRLTVV.

This clone was recorded once. J is TRBJ1-3 and V is TRBV5-8, with D perhaps matching TRBD1 (5 bases). The germline V gene has CDR1 SGHTS and CDR2 YDEGEE. V dropped 3 bases and J dropped 3 bases, with 22 bases sitting between them. The CDR3 has 18 amino acids. CDR3 sequence reads: CASSSRDSQGMDGNTIYF. DNA for the CDR3: TGTGCCAGCAGCTCGAGAGATTCTCAGGGAATGGATGGAAACACCATATATTTT.

This chain links TRBV24-1 with TRBJ1-4, with D unresolved. V lost 9 bases, J lost 0 bases, and 7 bases lay in between. The length of the CDR3 is 13 residues. CDR1 and CDR2 from the germline V gene are KGHDR and SFDVKD. The chain's CDR3 is CATSGATNEKLFF. The DNA for the CDR3 is TGTGCCACCTCCGGAGCAACTAATGAAAAACTGTTTTTT.

This sequence joins TRBV2 and TRBJ1-1; TRBD1 agrees at 10 bases. CDR3 length: 13 amino acids. V lost 4 bases to trimming and J lost 6 bases; unmatched junction nucleotides: 2. Looked up from germline, CDR1 is SNHLY and CDR2 is FYNNEI. CDR3 sequence reads: CASSAGQGPEAFF. CDR3 nucleotide sequence: TGTGCCAGCAGTGCGGGACAGGGGCCTGAAGCTTTCTTT.

This clone was recorded only once. This chain links TRBV11-2 with TRBJ2-7; a weak D match, TRBD1 (5 bases). Germline V gives CDR1 SGHAT, CDR2 FQNNGV. Deletions cut 3 bases from V and 6 bases from J, with 15 bases between. The CDR3 loop spans 14 amino acids. CDR3 residues: CASSFTGQFAEQYV. The CDR3 nucleotides are TGTGCCAGCAGCTTCACAGGACAATTTGCCGAGCAGTACGTC.

The rearrangement uses TRBV11-1 and TRBJ2-1, with 9 bases matching TRBD1. Germline V gene lookup returns CDR1 SGHAT and CDR2 FQDESV (reference sequence). V dropped 4 bases and J dropped 4; count of bases not matched to a gene: 5. CDR3 size: 15 residues. The CDR3 DNA reads TGTGCCAGCAGCTCTCCCGGGACAGGGTACAATGAGCAGTTCTTC. Translated, it gives CASSSPGTGYNEQFF.

V and J are TRBV6-1 and TRBJ1-2, with 8 bases that match TRBD1. Germline CDR1 reads MNHNS; CDR2 reads SASEGT. J was trimmed by 3 bases and V by 2 bases; bases with no gene match: 8. The CDR3 contains 16 residues. CDR3 region: CASSEPTGVRYYGYTF. The DNA of the CDR3 is TGTGCCAGCAGTGAACCGACAGGGGTCCGGTACTATGGCTACACCTTC.

The chain couples TRBV6-6 to TRBJ2-3; D perhaps matches TRBD1 (7 bases). CDR1 and CDR2 from the germline V gene are MNHNY and SVGAGI (reference sequence). The germline V and J ends were trimmed by 2 bases and 2 bases, with 14 bases remaining between them. There are 16 residues in the CDR3. This CDR3 is CASSYDSGGITDTQYF. In DNA form, the CDR3 reads TGTGCCAGCAGTTACGATTCAGGGGGGATCACAGATACGCAGTATTTT.